The 31 T cell receptor beta chains in this list originate from one sample, sequenced in a study of cytomegalovirus exposure and HLA in healthy donors. Amplification used 60 Vbeta primers and 13 Jbeta primers. Clones were read by immunoSEQ multiplex PCR, and TCRdb kept only the in-frame ones, dropping some. Altogether 190,000 or so clones are present, about four fifths being singletons, with the ten largest covering around 0.1%. The specimen was PBMCs. The receptors were sampled from a boy between 2 and 10 years old in good health and CMV-seronegative.

V gene TRBV6-1 combines with J gene TRBJ1-4; D is possibly TRBD1 (5 bases). In germline, CDR1 is MNHNS, CDR2 SASEGT. CDR3 length: 15 amino acids. V lost 2 bases and J 8 bases, leaving 15 bases between the germline ends. The CDR3 DNA sequence: TGTGCCAGCAGTGAACAGATGGGGGGTGGAGAAAAACTGTTTTTT. Its protein is CASSEQMGGGEKLFF.

The chain links TRBV4-1 to TRBJ2-7; TRBD2 matches at 10 bases. This CDR3 region has 19 residues. Germline V gene lookup returns CDR1 MGHRA and CDR2 YSYEKL. After removal of 0 bases from V and 0 bases from J, the junction contained 11 bases not matched to a gene. The CDR3 spells CASSQDRAGSGGGSYEQYF. CDR3 bases: TGCGCCAGCAGCCAAGATAGGGCAGGAAGCGGGGGGGGCTCCTACGAGCAGTACTTC.

This chain uses TRBV6-1 with TRBJ1-4; D is possibly TRBD1 (5 bases). CDR1 is MNHNS, CDR2 SASEGT, per germline. This CDR3 has 14 amino acids. V gave up 2 bases and J gave up 4 bases, with 8 bases separating them. CDR3 DNA sequence: TGTGCCAGCAGTGAAATAGGGGTTAATGAAAAACTGTTTTTT. Translated, it gives CASSEIGVNEKLFF.

This chain uses TRBV6-5 with TRBJ1-3, with 8 bases aligning to TRBD1. Per the germline V gene, CDR1 is MNHEY and CDR2 is SVGAGI. The CDR3 runs 16 residues. V was clipped by 2 bases and J by 3 bases; unmatched bases: 6. CDR3 sequence: CASSYSDRGDGNTIYF. Written as DNA, the CDR3 is TGTGCCAGCAGTTACAGCGACAGGGGAGATGGAAACACCATATATTTT.

The rearrangement uses TRBV5-1 and TRBJ2-3; D is perhaps TRBD1 (6 bases). The CDR3 extends over 14 amino acids. V gave up 4 bases and J gave up 2 bases, with 11 bases separating them. CDR1 and CDR2 from the germline V gene are SGHRS and YFSETQ. The CDR3 sequence is CASSRQEPTDTQYF. As DNA, the CDR3 is TGCGCCAGCAGCCGACAGGAGCCCACAGATACGCAGTATTTT.

The CDR3 here is CASSLRRGPREAQPQHF. The CDR3 DNA reads as TGTGCCAGCAGCTTAAGGAGAGGGCCTAGGGAGGCTCAGCCCCAGCATTTT. The gene calls are TRBV7-8 and TRBJ1-5; unclear D gene. The length of the CDR3 is 17 residues. Per the germline V gene, CDR1 is SGHVS and CDR2 is FQNEAQ. Deletions cut 2 bases from V and 6 bases from J, with 20 bases between.

This clone was seen more than once but under ten times. This rearrangement joins TRBV6-5 to TRBJ1-6; TRBD1 matches 8 bases. The CDR3 extends over 13 amino acids. Germline loops: CDR1 MNHEY, CDR2 SVGAGI. J was trimmed by 8 bases and V by 8 bases; bases with no gene match: 5. CDR3 sequence (DNA): TGTGCCAGCCAGGACAGGGATTATTCACCCCTCCACTTT. Amino acids: CASQDRDYSPLHF.

This sequence joins TRBV4-3 and TRBJ2-6, with D maybe TRBD1 (5 bases). Germline V lookup: CDR1 LGHNA, CDR2 YSLEER. V lost 5 bases and J lost 4, with 15 bases in between. The CDR3 is 16 amino acids. CDR3 DNA: TGCGCCAGCAGCGCACACCAGGGAACAGGGGCCAACGTCCTGACTTTC. Protein sequence: CASSAHQGTGANVLTF.

This clone was detected a few times. V is TRBV30 and J is TRBJ1-2; D is ambiguous. Deletions cut 5 bases from V and 8 bases from J, with 9 bases between. This CDR3 comprises 10 residues. The germline gives CDR1 GTSNPN, CDR2 SVGIG (reference sequence). The CDR3 DNA sequence: TGTGCCTGGCAGAATGCAGGCTACACCTTC. Its translation: CAWQNAGYTF.

V and J are TRBV9 and TRBJ2-1; no reliable D call. The CDR3 contains 15 residues. Trimming took 0 bases from V and 4 from J, leaving 11 bases between them. Germline V lookup: CDR1 SGDLS, CDR2 YYNGEE. CDR3 amino acids: CASSVGRLLYNEQFF. Here the CDR3 DNA reads TGTGCCAGCAGCGTAGGCCGGTTATTATACAATGAGCAGTTCTTC.

This chain connects TRBV6-1 to TRBJ1-4; D might be TRBD1 (6 bases). The germline V and J ends were trimmed by 6 bases and 5 bases, with 10 bases remaining between them. The CDR3 consists of 13 residues. CDR1 is MNHNS and CDR2 is SASEGT in the germline V gene. CDR3 nucleotides: TGTGCCAGCAGAGGGACAAGCAATGAAAAACTGTTTTTT. Protein sequence: CASRGTSNEKLFF.

The chain is built from TRBV6-5 and TRBJ2-5; tentative D call: TRBD2 (5 bases). Trimming pared 6 bases from V and 5 bases from J, leaving 16 bases between. The CDR3 is 14 residues long. The germline V gene encodes CDR1 MNHEY and CDR2 SVGAGI. This CDR3 reads CASRGSLGRETQYF. The CDR3 region has the DNA TGTGCCAGCAGAGGGAGCCTCGGCAGGGAGACCCAGTACTTC.

This clone was counted only a few times. The J gene is TRBJ2-3, the V gene TRBV7-9; perhaps TRBD2 as D (6 bases). CDR3 length: 14 residues. Looked up from germline, CDR1 is SEHNR and CDR2 is FQNEAQ (reference sequence). V was trimmed by 6 bases and J by 4 bases, leaving 14 bases between them. CDR3: CASSSRLGADTQYF. The CDR3 DNA reads TGTGCCAGCAGTTCAAGACTAGGGGCAGATACGCAGTATTTT.

The chain is built from TRBV7-3 and TRBJ1-2, with 7 bases fitting TRBD1. The germline gives CDR1 SGHTA, CDR2 FQGTGA. V lost 6 bases and J lost 6; bases outside the gene matches: 7. The CDR3 is 13 residues long. CDR3 nucleotide sequence: TGTGCCAGCAGGTCCGACAGGGTAGATGGCTACACCTTC. Translation gives CASRSDRVDGYTF. Filled out from reference TRBV7-3 and TRBJ1-2, the complete variable domain reads GAGVSQTPSNKVTEKGKYVELRCDPISGHTALYWYRQSLGQGPEFLIYFQGTGAADDSGLPNDRFFAVRPEGSVSTLKIQRTERGDSAVYLCASRSDRVDGYTFGSGTRLTVV.

The V gene is TRBV29-1, the J gene TRBJ2-5; 12 bases agree with TRBD1. This CDR3 has 15 residues. The V gene end was trimmed by 4 bases and the J gene end by 5 bases; junction bases not matched to a gene: 8. Germline V CDR1 and CDR2: SQVTM, ANQGSEA. CDR3 in DNA: TGCAGCGTTGCGGGACAGGGGGCGTCGGGGGAGACCCAGTACTTC. Translated: CSVAGQGASGETQYF.

The CDR3 is CASSQGGERLKILTDTQYF. The CDR3 DNA reads as TGTGCCAGCAGCCAAGGAGGCGAGCGGCTAAAGATCCTCACAGATACGCAGTATTTT. The chain carries TRBV4-2 and TRBJ2-3; tentative D call: TRBD2 (5 bases). The germline gives CDR1 LGHNA, CDR2 YNFKEQ. This CDR3 is built from 19 residues. The ends were cut back, 1 base at V and 2 bases at J, with 22 bases in the middle.

The rearrangement joins TRBV19 to TRBJ2-2; TRBD1 matches 7 bases. CDR1 is LNHDA and CDR2 is SQIVND in the germline V gene (reference sequence). Unmatched junction bases numbered 5, after V lost 7 bases and J lost 6 bases. The CDR3 covers 13 residues. The CDR3: CASTEQGPGELFF. The CDR3 DNA sequence: TGTGCCAGTACGGAACAGGGGCCCGGGGAGCTGTTTTTT.

The chain combines TRBV4-2 with TRBJ1-2; D is unclear. V gave up 3 bases and J gave up 2 bases, with 13 bases separating them. The CDR3 spans 15 residues. Germline lookup yields CDR1 LGHNA and CDR2 YNFKEQ. The DNA for the CDR3 is TGTGCCAGCAGCCACGAACGAGACATGAACTATGGCTACACCTTC. Translating it yields CASSHERDMNYGYTF.

The J gene is TRBJ1-3, the V gene TRBV9, with 7 bases aligning to TRBD1. This CDR3 is 16 amino acids long. Germline CDR1 reads SGDLS; CDR2 reads YYNGEE. After removal of 3 bases from V and 2 bases from J, the junction contained 8 bases not matched to a gene. The CDR3 coding sequence is TGTGCCAGCAGCGCCGACAGGGCGCTGGCTGGAAACACCATATATTTT. It codes for CASSADRALAGNTIYF.

The gene calls are TRBV29-1 and TRBJ2-3, with 7 bases lining up with TRBD2. Germline values: CDR1 SQVTM, CDR2 ANQGSEA. The CDR3 is 13 residues long. V lost 4 bases to trimming and J lost 2 bases; unmatched junction nucleotides: 3. CDR3 region: CSVGTRYTDTQYF. The CDR3 nucleotides read TGCAGCGTTGGGACTAGGTACACAGATACGCAGTATTTT.

The chain is built from TRBV5-1 and TRBJ2-3; 10 nucleotides line up with TRBD1. The CDR3 extends over 15 amino acids. Germline values: CDR1 SGHRS, CDR2 YFSETQ. J lost 9 bases, V lost 3 bases, and 10 bases had no gene match. The CDR3 protein is CASSSIVGTGDTQYF. The DNA for the CDR3 is TGCGCCAGCAGCTCCATCGTCGGGACAGGGGACACGCAGTATTTT.

The chain employs TRBV18 and TRBJ2-2; TRBD1 matches 8 bases. J was trimmed by 7 bases and V by 5 bases; bases with no gene match: 12. This CDR3 has 16 residues. CDR1 is KGHSH, CDR2 LQKENI, per germline. The CDR3, as DNA: TGTGCCAGCTCAGAGAACGCCGGGACAGGCATCGGGGAGCTGTTTTTT. Translated, it gives CASSENAGTGIGELFF.

The genes are TRBV5-4 and TRBJ2-5; maybe TRBD2 (6 bases). There are 14 residues in the CDR3. Germline V gene sequence: CDR1 SGHNT, CDR2 YYREEE (reference sequence). Trimming removed 3 bases from V and 2 bases from J, with 11 bases in between. The CDR3 spells CASSSGLRQETQYF. The CDR3, as DNA: TGTGCCAGCAGCTCGGGACTTCGACAAGAGACCCAGTACTTC.

The chain recombines TRBV7-2 with TRBJ2-1; a possible D gene is TRBD2 (7 bases). Germline V gene sequence: CDR1 SGHTA, CDR2 FQGNSA. V gave up 5 bases and J gave up 16 bases, with 18 bases separating them. This CDR3 is 12 amino acids long. For the CDR3, the DNA is TGTGCCAGCAGCCCCAGTTGGGGGGGCGGATTCTTC. Translating gives CASSPSWGGGFF.

The chain combines TRBV7-8 with TRBJ2-7; 9 positions match TRBD1. There are 14 residues in the CDR3. Germline-derived CDR1 and CDR2 are SGHVS and FQNEAQ. V lost 4 bases to trimming and J lost 3 bases; unmatched junction nucleotides: 4. The CDR3 DNA sequence: TGTGCCAGCAGCTCGACGGGACAGGGCTACGAGCAGTACTTC. The encoded protein is CASSSTGQGYEQYF.

A few counts support this clone. V and J are TRBV13 and TRBJ1-2; weak D call: TRBD1 (6 bases). CDR1 PRHDT and CDR2 FYEKMQ come from the germline V gene (reference sequence). V dropped 5 bases and J dropped 8 bases, with 12 bases sitting between them. The CDR3 spans 12 residues. Written as DNA, the CDR3 is TGTGCCAGCAGCCATAGGGGGGGCGGCTACACCTTC. The encoded protein is CASSHRGGGYTF.

The CDR3 DNA sequence: TGTGCCAGCAGCGGGGGACAGGCGACAGATACGCAGTATTTT. This encodes CASSGGQATDTQYF. This chain connects TRBV9 to TRBJ2-3; 8 bases match TRBD1. CDR3 length equals 14 residues. The germline V gene encodes CDR1 SGDLS and CDR2 YYNGEE. The trim removed 3 bases at V and 3 bases at J, leaving 3 bases unmatched.

V and J are TRBV29-1 and TRBJ1-1; TRBD1 aligns across 7 bases. The V segment lost 4 bases and the J segment 3 bases; nucleotides outside the gene matches: 8. The CDR3 sequence is 14 residues long. CDR1 and CDR2 (germline): SQVTM, ANQGSEA. DNA for the CDR3: TGCAGCGTTGGGGGTCAGGGGGGTGACACTGAAGCTTTCTTT. It encodes CSVGGQGGDTEAFF.

The chain employs TRBV5-5 and TRBJ2-1, with 9 bases matching TRBD1. This CDR3 is 17 amino acids long. With V trimmed by 2 bases and J by 9 bases, 15 bases remained unmatched. Germline V gene lookup returns CDR1 SGHKS and CDR2 YYEKEE (reference sequence). The chain's CDR3 is CASSFVGPGQGIGEQFF. For the CDR3, the DNA is TGTGCCAGCAGCTTCGTCGGACCGGGACAGGGAATCGGTGAGCAGTTCTTC.

The chain employs TRBV15 and TRBJ2-7; 7 nucleotides agree with TRBD1. The germline V gene has CDR1 LNHNV and CDR2 YYDKDF (reference sequence). With V trimmed by 0 bases and J by 1 base, 9 bases remained unmatched. The CDR3 extends over 17 amino acids. CDR3 coding DNA: TGTGCCACCAGCAGAGAGCTCCAAGACAGGGTATCCTACGAGCAGTACTTC. Translation: CATSRELQDRVSYEQYF.

This clone came up once. Additional DNA sequences in this sample encode the identical CDR3. CDR3 protein: CAIPGGARETQYF. CDR3 sequence (DNA): TGCGCCATCCCCGGGGGGGCTCGGGAGACCCAGTACTTC. The J gene is TRBJ2-5, the V gene TRBV10-1; 8 positions agree with TRBD2. In germline, CDR1 is WNHNN, CDR2 SYGVQD (reference sequence). J gave up 5 bases and V 10 bases, and 9 bases lay outside the gene matches. This CDR3 contains 13 residues.